Sequencing of this T cell receptor (beta chain) was carried out in a study of early T cells in non-severe SARS-CoV-2 infection. Overall study: Unpaired chains resulted from sequencing bulk RNA of unsorted whole blood.

CDR3 length: 16 amino acids. Germline V lookup: CDR1 SEHNR, CDR2 FQNEAQ (reference sequence). Trimming cost V 6 bases and J 6 bases; bases outside gene matches: 13. MiXCR, applied by TCRdb to the 5' RACE reads, yields one record per CDR3 protein. The sample lists approximately 38,000 distinct CDR3 sequences, over 4% seen once, with 4.5% to 6% in the top ten. The V call is TRBV7-9, the J call TRBJ2-1; 8 bases map to TRBD2. Sequencing was carried out using whole blood. This clonotype was sampled from an adult who was a healthcare worker with PCR-confirmed SARS-CoV-2 infection or an uninfected control (not recorded which). The CDR3 bases are TGTGCCAGCAGGCCCGCGCTGGTAGCGGGAACCAATGAGCAGTTCTTC. It specifies CASRPALVAGTNEQFF.